The 23 T cell receptor beta chains given below trace back to one sample, sequenced in a study of T cell repertoires in cytomegalovirus infection. TCRdb called the reads again in MiXCR, with one record for every CDR3 protein. The sample includes around 900,000 distinct CDR3 sequences, less than 35% of them seen just once. What these receptors recognize is not known. Sample: cultured CD8+ T cells from PBMCs, taken from culture after CMV antigen stimulation. The receptors originated from a human donor in good health (CMV status not recorded). Some clones in this sample may be carry-over from other donors' samples.

This rearrangement joins TRBV7-8 to TRBJ1-4, with D unresolved. Germline assignment: CDR1 SGHVS and CDR2 FQNEAQ. This CDR3 region has 15 residues. Trimming removed 5 bases at V and 7 bases at J, with 17 bases between. CDR3 residues: CASSATLTLSEKLFF. The CDR3 DNA sequence: TGTGCCAGCAGCGCAACTCTAACTCTGAGTGAAAAACTGTTTTTT.

This clonotype was seen repeatedly, ten times or more. The rearrangement links TRBV7-6 to TRBJ2-7; 10 nucleotides agree with TRBD1. Germline V gene data show CDR1 as SGHVS and CDR2 as FNYEAQ. The CDR3 length is 13 residues. Losses at the gene ends were 5 bases for V and 6 bases for J; bases not matched to a gene: 4. In DNA, the CDR3 is TGTGCCAGCAGCGTGGGACAGGGGACCGAGCAGTACTTC. Protein sequence: CASSVGQGTEQYF. The full variable domain, completed using reference TRBV7-6 and TRBJ2-7, is GAGVSQSPRYKVTKRGQDVALRCDPISGHVSLYWYRQALGQGPEFLTYFNYEAQQDKSGLPNDRFSAERPEGSISTLTIQRTEQRDSAMYRCASSVGQGTEQYFGPGTRLTVT.

This clonotype was counted a single time. J is TRBJ2-7 and V is TRBV10-3; TRBD1 matches 7 bases. Losses at the gene ends were 10 bases for V and 1 base for J; bases not matched to a gene: 4. Germline loops: CDR1 ENHRY, CDR2 SYGVKD. This CDR3 is built from 12 residues. CDR3 in DNA: TGTGCCACCCGGGACAGTTCCTACGAGCAGTACTTC. Its protein is CATRDSSYEQYF.

Ten or more counts support this clonotype. V usage is TRBV20-1 and J usage is TRBJ1-2, with D uncertain. Trimming cost V 1 base and J 8 bases, with 17 bases left between them. The CDR3 contains 14 residues. Germline V gene lookup returns CDR1 DFQATT and CDR2 SNEGSKA (reference sequence). The DNA of the CDR3 is TGCAGTGCTAGAGGGGGTGCGAGGGATAACGGCTACACCTTC. Translation: CSARGGARDNGYTF.

As for this clonotype: Relative to the germline gene, one junction end is altered; a read error may explain this. The V call is TRBV7-7, the J call TRBJ2-1; TRBD2 aligns across 8 bases. The CDR3 consists of 15 residues. Germline lookup yields CDR1 SSHAT and CDR2 FNYEAQ (reference sequence). The CDR3 reads CASSLRGGGQNEQFF. The CDR3, as DNA: TGTGCTAGCAGCTTACGGGGGGGGGGCCAGAATGAGCAGTTCTTC.

This chain uses TRBV7-3 with TRBJ1-1; a possible D gene is TRBD1 (5 bases). The V end lost 5 bases, the J end lost 6 bases, and 13 bases lay between the germline ends. Germline-derived CDR1 and CDR2 are SGHTA and FQGTGA. This CDR3 spans 13 amino acids. In DNA, the CDR3 is TGTGCCAGCAGCACTATGGGGGGGGCTGAAGCTTTCTTT. Residues: CASSTMGGAEAFF.

The V call is TRBV12-3 or TRBV12-4, the J call TRBJ1-2, with a possible D match to TRBD1 (5 bases). This CDR3 region has 14 residues. Trimming stripped 6 bases from V and 1 base from J, with 12 bases between. CDR3 sequence reads: CASRLDSLNYGYTF. DNA of the CDR3: TGTGCCAGCAGGCTAGACAGTCTTAACTATGGCTACACCTTC.

The chain couples TRBV6-8 to TRBJ1-5; D is possibly TRBD1 (6 bases). V was shortened by 11 bases and J by 2 bases, with 16 bases between the two germline ends. CDR1 MNHGY and CDR2 SAAAGT come from the germline V gene. This CDR3 comprises 14 residues. The CDR3 reads CASKSRGRNQPQHF. The CDR3 DNA follows: TGTGCCTCTAAGTCCAGGGGTCGCAATCAGCCCCAGCATTTT.

This sequence joins TRBV2 and TRBJ2-5, with 11 bases aligning to TRBD1. The CDR3 contains 17 residues. The J segment lost 2 bases and the V segment lost 7 bases, leaving 12 bases of the junction unmatched. Germline lookup yields CDR1 SNHLY and CDR2 FYNNEI. CDR3 sequence reads: CASTSPEDRGHQETQYF. CDR3 nucleotides: TGTGCCAGCACGTCCCCCGAGGACAGGGGGCATCAAGAGACCCAGTACTTC.

Concerning this clonotype itself: One end of the junction is discordant with germline, which a read error may explain. The chain combines TRBV19 with TRBJ2-2, with D uncertain. CDR3 size: 12 residues. The germline V gene encodes CDR1 LNHDA and CDR2 SQIVND (reference sequence). The CDR3 DNA reads as TGCGCCAGCAAATTGGGCACCGGGGAGCTGTTTTTT. Translated, it gives CASKLGTGELFF.

This clonotype has a handful of counts. This rearrangement joins TRBV14 to TRBJ2-7; the match to TRBD1 covers 7 bases. The CDR3 contains 14 residues. CDR1 is SGHDN, CDR2 FVKESK, per germline. J was trimmed by 3 bases and V by 6 bases; bases with no gene match: 8. This CDR3 is CASSEQGRGYEQYV. The CDR3 nucleotides are TGTGCCAGCAGTGAACAGGGGAGAGGCTACGAGCAGTACGTC.

This clonotype has ten or more counts. Written as DNA, the CDR3 is TGTGCCAGCAGCCCCCGAAGGGGCAGCAATCAGCCCCAGCATTTT. This codes for CASSPRRGSNQPQHF. The rearrangement joins TRBV7-2 to TRBJ1-5; tentatively, D is TRBD1 (5 bases). Germline CDR1 reads SGHTA; CDR2 reads FQGNSA. V lost 5 bases and J 1 base, leaving 12 bases between the germline ends. The CDR3 runs to 15 residues.

This chain links TRBV11-2 with TRBJ1-3; D might be TRBD1 (5 bases). This CDR3 comprises 16 residues. Germline V CDR1 and CDR2: SGHAT, FQNNGV. V was trimmed by 8 bases and J by 0 bases, leaving 17 bases between them. CDR3 region: CASQIWTRYSGNTIYF. CDR3 in DNA: TGTGCCAGCCAAATTTGGACACGGTACTCTGGAAACACCATATATTTT.

The rearrangement joins TRBV7-4 to TRBJ2-7; TRBD2 is a possible D gene (6 bases). The CDR3 runs to 12 residues. The V end lost 5 bases, the J end lost 3 bases, and 8 bases lay between the germline ends. From germline, CDR1 is SGHVT and CDR2 SQSDAQ. Here the CDR3 DNA reads TGTGCCAGCAGCGAGCGGGTCTACGAGCAGTACTTC. Residues: CASSERVYEQYF.

There are a few counts of this clonotype. The CDR3 bases are TGTGCCATCAGTGAGGACAGGAACGAGCAGTACGTC. Amino acids: CAISEDRNEQYV. The J gene is TRBJ2-7, the V gene TRBV10-3, with D possibly matching TRBD1 (6 bases). CDR3 length: 12 amino acids. The germline CDR1 and CDR2 sequences are ENHRY and SYGVKD. The V end was cut by 2 bases, the J end by 5 bases, with 7 bases between.

This clonotype was seen a handful of times. The chain recombines TRBV12-3 or TRBV12-4 with TRBJ1-4, with TRBD1 matching 7 bases. This CDR3 spans 17 amino acids. Trimming removed 5 bases from V and 8 bases from J; junction bases left unmatched: 17. DNA of the CDR3: TGTGCCAGCAGTCCAAACCCCAGGGGGTTGGAAAACGAAAAACTGTTTTTT. It specifies CASSPNPRGLENEKLFF.

The chain is built from TRBV24-1 and TRBJ1-3; tentative D call: TRBD1 (5 bases). This CDR3 spans 14 amino acids. Trimming took 5 bases from V and 6 from J, leaving 13 bases between them. Germline V gene lookup returns CDR1 KGHDR and CDR2 SFDVKD. Here the CDR3 reads CATSVLDKANTIYF. The CDR3 bases are TGTGCCACCAGTGTCCTGGACAAGGCAAACACCATATATTTT.

This chain connects TRBV27 to TRBJ2-1; TRBD1 is a possible D gene (5 bases). The CDR3 length is 14 residues. The ends were cut back, 7 bases at V and 0 bases at J, with 10 bases in the middle. Looked up from germline, CDR1 is MNHEY and CDR2 is SMNVEV (reference sequence). CDR3 sequence (DNA): TGTGCCAGCACGGACATCGGCTCCTACAATGAGCAGTTCTTC. It yields the protein CASTDIGSYNEQFF.

This clonotype was seen a handful of times. The rearrangement links TRBV19 to TRBJ1-1; perhaps TRBD1 as D (5 bases). Trimming shortened V by 4 bases and J by 0 bases, and 18 bases separated the two germline ends. Germline CDR1 reads LNHDA; CDR2 reads SQIVND (reference sequence). The CDR3 is 17 residues long. The CDR3 region is CASSNPGRRQLNTEAFF. CDR3 DNA: TGTGCCAGTAGTAATCCAGGGAGACGACAACTGAACACTGAAGCTTTCTTT.

The chain has TRBV7-2 and TRBJ2-1, with 9 bases lining up with TRBD1. Germline loops: CDR1 SGHTA, CDR2 FQGNSA. The CDR3 runs 12 residues. V lost 8 bases, J lost 6 bases, and 2 bases stayed unmatched. CDR3 sequence: CASGTGSNEQFF. The DNA for the CDR3 is TGTGCCAGCGGGACAGGGTCCAATGAGCAGTTCTTC.

This clonotype has just a few counts. CDR3 nucleotide sequence: TGTGCCAGCAGCCCCCCCCGGCGTGGCTACACCTTC. Translated, it gives CASSPPRRGYTF. The genes are TRBV9 and TRBJ1-2; unclear D gene. The V gene's germline CDR1 is SGDLS and CDR2 YYNGEE. This CDR3 is built from 12 residues. The V and J ends lost 4 bases and 7 bases respectively, with 11 bases between them.

The rearrangement links TRBV15 to TRBJ2-3; the D is unclear. Trimming removed 0 bases at V and 5 bases at J, with 6 bases between. The germline V gene encodes CDR1 LNHNV and CDR2 YYDKDF (reference sequence). This CDR3 comprises 13 residues. For the CDR3, the DNA is TGTGCCACCAGCAGAGATCGGGTAGATACGCAGTATTTT. Its translation: CATSRDRVDTQYF.

This chain connects TRBV6-5 to TRBJ2-3; TRBD1 agrees at 10 bases. V lost 6 bases to trimming and J lost 6 bases; unmatched junction nucleotides: 12. The CDR3 covers 16 residues. The germline CDR1 and CDR2 sequences are MNHEY and SVGAGI. Written as DNA, the CDR3 is TGTGCCAGCAGGCCCCGGGACAGGGGAGGTGGGGATACGCAGTATTTT. Amino acid sequence: CASRPRDRGGGDTQYF.